What follows are 24 T cell receptor beta chains derived from one specimen sequenced in a study of T cell repertoires in cytomegalovirus infection. One entry per CDR3 protein results from TCRdb running MiXCR on the reads. The sample has about 180,000 distinct CDR3 sequences, approximately 18% seen once; the top ten hold around 27%. The source material was CD8+ T cells from PBMCs. These TCRs come from a human donor in good health (CMV status not recorded). Some clones in this sample may be carry-over from other donors' samples.

In its sample, this clonotype was seen many times. The chain carries TRBV7-2 and TRBJ2-2, with TRBD2 matching 8 bases. Germline V gene data show CDR1 as SGHTA and CDR2 as FQGNSA. The trim removed 4 bases at V and 6 bases at J, leaving 10 bases unmatched. There are 16 residues in the CDR3. Here the CDR3 reads CASSSHQAGAAGELFF. DNA of the CDR3: TGTGCCAGCAGCTCCCACCAAGCGGGGGCCGCCGGGGAGCTGTTTTTT.

This clonotype was seen more than once but under ten times. The J gene is TRBJ1-1, the V gene TRBV12-3 or TRBV12-4, with a tentative D call TRBD1 (5 bases). The V gene lost 3 bases and the J gene lost 0 bases, with 14 bases spanning the gap. The CDR3 runs 16 residues. The CDR3 protein is CASSLGREAMNTEAFF. In nucleotides, the CDR3 is TGTGCCAGCAGTTTGGGCAGGGAAGCGATGAACACTGAAGCTTTCTTT.

The chain joins TRBV28 to TRBJ2-6; D may be TRBD2 (7 bases). CDR1 and CDR2 (germline): MDHEN, SYDVKM. The V gene lost 1 base and the J gene lost 7 bases, with 14 bases spanning the gap. The CDR3 sequence is 16 residues long. CDR3: CASSLYVGGHANVLTF. The CDR3 nucleotides are TGTGCCAGCAGTTTATATGTGGGGGGGCACGCCAACGTCCTGACTTTC.

Only a few counts were recorded for this clonotype. V usage is TRBV7-2 and J usage is TRBJ2-3; no definite D call. This CDR3 is built from 14 residues. Trimming left V 2 bases short and J 2 bases short, with 8 bases between. Germline assignment: CDR1 SGHTA and CDR2 FQGNSA. CDR3 nucleotide sequence: TGTGCCAGCAGCTTATGGCTAAACACAGATACGCAGTATTTT. It codes for CASSLWLNTDTQYF.

A few counts support this clonotype. This chain uses TRBV20-1 with TRBJ1-2; unclear D gene. Germline V gene data show CDR1 as DFQATT and CDR2 as SNEGSKA (reference sequence). The CDR3 loop spans 13 amino acids. V lost 3 bases, J lost 5 bases, and 13 bases lay in between. CDR3 nucleotide sequence: TGCAGTGCTAGTCGAAGGGTCGAGTATGGCTACACCTTC. This gives the protein CSASRRVEYGYTF.

The V and J genes are TRBV7-6 and TRBJ1-1, with 11 bases aligning to TRBD1. J gave up 4 bases and V 5 bases, and 12 bases lay outside the gene matches. Germline CDR1 is SGHVS and CDR2 is FNYEAQ. The CDR3 consists of 17 residues. The CDR3 loop reads CASSHARTGGWGTEAFF. CDR3 DNA: TGTGCCAGCAGCCACGCTCGGACAGGGGGCTGGGGCACTGAAGCTTTCTTT.

This clonotype has more than one count but fewer than ten. The chain carries TRBV6-2 or TRBV6-3 and TRBJ1-2, with 10 bases that match TRBD1. The CDR3 runs to 15 residues. CDR1 and CDR2 (germline): MNHEY, SVGEGT. The junction had 6 bases not matched to a gene; V was cut back by 0 bases and J by 8 bases. The chain's CDR3 is CASSYSRGQGIGYTF. CDR3 nucleotide sequence: TGTGCCAGCAGTTACTCGAGGGGACAGGGGATCGGCTACACCTTC.

The chain uses TRBV7-2 and TRBJ1-6; no clear D gene. The CDR3 length is 16 residues. The ends were cut back, 2 bases at V and 4 bases at J, with 12 bases in the middle. Germline-derived CDR1 and CDR2 are SGHTA and FQGNSA. This CDR3 is CASSLRWVKYNSPLHF. DNA for the CDR3: TGTGCCAGCAGCTTACGATGGGTCAAATATAATTCACCCCTCCACTTT.

The rearrangement links TRBV4-1 to TRBJ2-1; possible D gene TRBD2, 5 bases. The germline CDR1 and CDR2 sequences are MGHRA and YSYEKL. V was cut by 3 bases and J by 10 bases, with 13 bases left in between. The CDR3 is 13 amino acids. The DNA of the CDR3 is TGCGCCAGCAGCCACCCGGAGGCAGCCGAGCAGTTCTTC. Residues: CASSHPEAAEQFF.

This chain joins TRBV5-6 and TRBJ2-5; 8 bases agree with TRBD1. Per the germline V gene, CDR1 is SGHDT and CDR2 is YYEEEE. The CDR3 loop spans 15 amino acids. The J segment lost 5 bases and the V segment lost 0 bases, leaving 6 bases of the junction unmatched. CDR3 region: CASSLGTGRLETQYF. The CDR3 bases are TGTGCCAGCAGCTTGGGGACAGGGAGGCTTGAGACCCAGTACTTC.

Worth noting for this clonotype: Since a much larger clone is just one base distant, this may be a read error. The CDR3 ends on some other residue instead of the conserved phenylalanine or tryptophan, so this is likely a read error. The chain combines TRBV28 with TRBJ2-7, with D perhaps being TRBD1 or TRBD2 (5 bases each). Trimming left V 3 bases short and J 0 bases short, with 9 bases between. Germline CDR1 and CDR2: MDHEN and SYDVKM. The CDR3 runs to 14 residues. CDR3 residues: CASSFGAYSYEQYL. CDR3 in DNA: TGTGCCAGCAGTTTCGGGGCCTACTCCTACGAGCAGTACTTG.

The chain has TRBV10-3 and TRBJ2-7; the D gene is possibly TRBD2 (5 bases). Germline values: CDR1 ENHRY, CDR2 SYGVKD. The CDR3 contains 14 residues. The V end was cut by 5 bases, the J end by 4 bases, with 15 bases between. This CDR3 is CAISNRAGEYEQYF. The CDR3 nucleotides are TGTGCCATCAGTAACCGGGCCGGGGAATACGAGCAGTACTTC.

The CDR3 spells CASSLRRVENIQYF. The DNA for the CDR3 is TGTGCCAGCAGTTTGCGAAGGGTCGAAAACATTCAGTACTTC. This chain connects TRBV28 to TRBJ2-4; no definite D call. V lost 3 bases and J 5 bases, leaving 11 bases between the germline ends. Germline V lookup: CDR1 MDHEN, CDR2 SYDVKM. The CDR3 loop spans 14 amino acids.

This clonotype has a handful of counts. V usage is TRBV3-1 and J usage is TRBJ2-2; D is uncertain. The CDR3 spans 13 residues. V was cut by 9 bases and J by 0 bases, with 8 bases left in between. Germline V CDR1 and CDR2: LGHDT, YNNKEL (reference sequence). CDR3 sequence (DNA): TGTGCCAGTTCTGGGACGAACACCGGGGAGCTGTTTTTT. It specifies CASSGTNTGELFF.

This clonotype has only a few counts. The chain combines TRBV12-3 or TRBV12-4 with TRBJ2-3, with D possibly being TRBD2 (5 bases). Trimming took 2 bases from V and 2 from J, leaving 8 bases between them. The CDR3 totals 14 residues. In DNA form, the CDR3 reads TGTGCCAGCAGTTTAACGGGATACACAGATACGCAGTATTTT. This sequence encodes CASSLTGYTDTQYF.

There are many counts of this clonotype. This rearrangement joins TRBV7-2 to TRBJ2-3; tentative D call: TRBD2 (7 bases). Trimming removed 6 bases from V and 2 bases from J, with 15 bases in between. Germline CDR1 is SGHTA and CDR2 is FQGNSA. The CDR3 runs 15 residues. The CDR3: CASSSWGGNTDTQYF. The CDR3 DNA reads TGTGCCAGCAGTTCATGGGGGGGCAACACAGATACGCAGTATTTT.

The chain is built from TRBV2 and TRBJ2-1, with TRBD1 matching 8 bases. Germline lookup yields CDR1 SNHLY and CDR2 FYNNEI. The CDR3 runs to 14 residues. The junction had 8 bases not matched to a gene; V was cut back by 7 bases and J by 6 bases. The CDR3 region is CASTRQGPANEQFF. In DNA form, the CDR3 reads TGTGCCAGCACAAGACAGGGGCCCGCCAATGAGCAGTTCTTC.

This chain uses TRBV5-6 with TRBJ2-2; possible D gene TRBD1, 7 bases. The V end lost 2 bases, the J end lost 7 bases, and 15 bases lay between the germline ends. The germline V gene has CDR1 SGHDT and CDR2 YYEEEE. This CDR3 contains 15 residues. This chain's CDR3 is CASSFLGGQLGELFF. The CDR3 nucleotides are TGTGCCAGCAGCTTTTTGGGGGGACAGCTCGGGGAGCTGTTTTTT.

A few counts support this clonotype. The chain has TRBV7-8 and TRBJ1-2, with 9 nucleotides matching TRBD1. The CDR3 has 14 amino acids. The V gene's germline CDR1 is SGHVS and CDR2 FQNEAQ. The J segment lost 7 bases and the V segment lost 5 bases, leaving 8 bases of the junction unmatched. The CDR3 reads CASSPGTGRGGYTF. CDR3 DNA sequence: TGTGCCAGCAGCCCCGGGACAGGGAGGGGTGGCTACACCTTC.

This clonotype has just a few counts. This rearrangement joins TRBV24-1 to TRBJ2-7; TRBD2 might be the D (5 bases). The V end was cut by 9 bases, the J end by 2 bases, with 19 bases between. The CDR3 is 15 residues long. Germline assignment: CDR1 KGHDR and CDR2 SFDVKD. The CDR3 sequence is CATSSRRGSAYEQYF. In DNA form, the CDR3 reads TGTGCCACCTCGTCTCGTCGGGGAAGCGCCTACGAGCAGTACTTC.

This clonotype was seen more than once but under ten times. The chain combines TRBV19 with TRBJ1-2; 9 bases are a match to TRBD1. Germline CDR1 and CDR2: LNHDA and SQIVND (reference sequence). The CDR3 is made up of 16 amino acids. The ends lost 0 bases at V and 3 bases at J; junction bases unmatched: 5. The CDR3 sequence: CASSIDGTGFDYGYTF. The CDR3 DNA reads TGTGCCAGTAGTATAGACGGGACAGGGTTCGACTATGGCTACACCTTC.

The table lists this clonotype with a few counts. This chain connects TRBV29-1 to TRBJ1-2; a weak D match, TRBD1 (5 bases). Trimming pared 6 bases from V and 4 bases from J, leaving 15 bases between. The germline CDR1 and CDR2 sequences are SQVTM and ANQGSEA. The CDR3 spans 13 residues. This CDR3 is CSVFQPRGYGYTF. In DNA, the CDR3 is TGCAGCGTCTTTCAGCCAAGGGGCTATGGCTACACCTTC.

The chain carries TRBV2 and TRBJ1-5, with TRBD1 matching 7 bases. The CDR3 has 14 amino acids. CDR1 and CDR2 from the germline V gene are SNHLY and FYNNEI. The V and J ends lost 6 bases and 7 bases, in that order; junction bases with no gene match: 9. CDR3: CASSLTGPGQPQHF. The CDR3 DNA follows: TGTGCCAGCAGCCTGACAGGGCCGGGACAGCCCCAGCATTTT. The entire variable domain, with the rest obtained from reference TRBV2 and TRBJ1-5, is as follows: EPEVTQTPSHQVTQMGQEVILRCVPISNHLYFYWYRQILGQKVEFLVSFYNNEISEKSEIFDDQFSVERPDGSNFTLKIRSTKLEDSAMYFCASSLTGPGQPQHFGDGTRLSIL.

CDR3 region: CASMTWVEAFF. The DNA for the CDR3 is TGTGCCAGCATGACCTGGGTTGAAGCTTTCTTT. The chain recombines TRBV6-1 with TRBJ1-1; D gene ambiguous. The CDR3 covers 11 residues. Trimming shortened V by 7 bases and J by 7 bases, and 10 bases separated the two germline ends. Germline CDR1 and CDR2: MNHNS and SASEGT.